This is a list of T cell receptor beta chains from one sample in a study of radiotherapy plus CTLA-4 blockade in lung cancer. Method: immunoSEQ multiplex PCR; TCRdb's copy keeps in-frame clones and lacks some. The sample shows about 50,000 clones, roughly 81% of them seen only once. Specimen: peripheral blood, collected from a patient treated with radiotherapy plus ipilimumab. The receptors here all came from a human donor with non-small cell lung cancer whose response to radiotherapy plus ipilimumab could not be evaluated. CDR3s include the opening cysteine and the closing phenylalanine or tryptophan. D genes are given only for firm matches. Expanded clones are given a class, and other clones once, few, many or no size at all.

size: .; D: TRBD2; V: TRBV2; J: TRBJ2-7; CDR3: CASSETSNHYEQYF; DNA: TGTGCCAGCAGTGAGACTAGCAATCACTACGAGCAGTACTTC
size: .; D: TRBD2; V: TRBV6-5; J: TRBJ2-3; CDR3: CASSLEGGPTDTQYF; DNA: TGTGCCAGCAGTTTGGAGGGAGGGCCCACAGATACGCAGTATTTT
size: .; D: .; V: TRBV30; J: TRBJ1-3; CDR3: CARRSVGNTIYF; DNA: TGTGCCCGCCGGAGCGTTGGAAACACCATATATTTT
size: few; D: TRBD1; V: TRBV7-6; J: TRBJ1-1; CDR3: CASSLANTGQTTEAFF; DNA: TGTGCCAGCAGCTTAGCCAATACGGGACAGACAACTGAAGCTTTCTTT
size: .; D: TRBD2; V: TRBV15; J: TRBJ2-5; CDR3: CATSRGLAVLQETQYF; DNA: TGTGCCACCAGCAGAGGACTAGCGGTACTCCAAGAGACCCAGTACTTC
size: .; D: .; V: TRBV28; J: TRBJ1-2; CDR3: CASSPVAGPGYTF; DNA: TGTGCCAGCAGTCCAGTTGCGGGACCTGGCTACACCTTC
size: .; D: TRBD2; V: TRBV6-4; J: TRBJ2-3; CDR3: CASSDGTSGGDTQYF; DNA: TGTGCCAGCAGTGACGGGACTAGCGGCGGGGATACGCAGTATTTT
size: .; D: .; V: TRBV28; J: TRBJ2-3; CDR3: CASSLWAGGGKMGSTDTQYF; DNA: TGTGCCAGCAGTTTATGGGCAGGAGGCGGGAAAATGGGTAGCACAGATACGCAGTATTTT
size: .; D: TRBD1; V: TRBV5-1; J: TRBJ1-4; CDR3: CASSIRQGNEKLFF; DNA: TGCGCCAGCAGCATAAGACAGGGAAATGAAAAACTGTTTTTT
size: .; D: .; V: TRBV28; J: TRBJ2-1; CDR3: CASSLPGGPQFF; DNA: TGTGCCAGCAGTCTCCCCGGGGGGCCGCAGTTCTTC
size: .; D: TRBD1; V: TRBV7-6; J: TRBJ2-1; CDR3: CASSGYRGRVIHEQFF; DNA: TGTGCCAGCAGCGGCTACAGGGGGCGCGTTATCCATGAGCAGTTCTTC
size: .; D: TRBD1; V: TRBV28; J: TRBJ1-2; CDR3: CASRGQGNYGYTF; DNA: TGTGCCAGCAGGGGACAGGGGAACTATGGCTACACCTTC
size: once; D: TRBD1; V: TRBV29-1; J: TRBJ2-2; CDR3: CSVAPGTGFTGELFF; DNA: TGCAGCGTTGCACCCGGGACAGGTTTCACCGGGGAGCTGTTTTTT
size: .; D: TRBD1; V: TRBV28; J: TRBJ2-2; CDR3: CASSNGQVVGTGELFF; DNA: TGTGCCAGCAGCAACGGACAGGTTGTAGGCACCGGGGAGCTGTTTTTT
size: .; D: TRBD2; V: TRBV7-2; J: TRBJ2-7; CDR3: CASSTGLAGGYEQYF; DNA: TGTGCCAGCAGCACGGGACTAGCGGGAGGGTACGAGCAGTACTTC
size: .; D: .; V: TRBV19; J: TRBJ1-2; CDR3: CATVDNLGPGEGYGYTF; DNA: TGTGCCACCGTTGACAATTTAGGGCCAGGGGAAGGCTATGGCTACACCTTC
size: .; D: TRBD1; V: TRBV6-5; J: TRBJ2-2; CDR3: CASSYSTGSAGELFF; DNA: TGTGCCAGCAGTTACTCGACAGGGAGCGCCGGGGAGCTGTTTTTT
size: .; D: TRBD1; V: TRBV7-2; J: TRBJ1-2; CDR3: CASSSVTGREGYTF; DNA: TGTGCCAGCAGCTCGGTGACAGGGAGAGAAGGCTACACCTTC
size: .; D: .; V: TRBV28; J: TRBJ1-1; CDR3: CASSLEGNLNTETFF; DNA: TGTGCCAGCAGTTTAGAGGGCAACTTGAACACTGAAACTTTCTTT
size: few; D: .; V: TRBV4-3; J: TRBJ1-3; CDR3: CASSQAVISSGNTIYF; DNA: TGCGCCAGCAGCCAAGCCGTTATCAGCTCTGGAAACACCATATATTTT
size: .; D: TRBD1; V: TRBV6-1; J: TRBJ2-7; CDR3: CASSRAGTDYEQYF; DNA: TGTGCCAGCAGTAGAGCCGGGACAGACTACGAGCAGTACTTC
size: few; D: TRBD1; V: TRBV6-1; J: TRBJ1-5; CDR3: CASSEGQGHQPQHF; DNA: TGTGCCAGCAGTGAAGGACAGGGCCATCAGCCCCAGCATTTT
size: .; D: .; V: TRBV21-1; J: TRBJ1-2; CDR3: CASPDTYGYTF; DNA: TGTGCCAGCCCCGACACCTATGGCTACACCTTC
size: once; D: TRBD1; V: TRBV7-2; J: TRBJ1-4; CDR3: CASSLGQGQWGINEKLFF; DNA: TGTGCCAGCAGCTTAGGACAGGGTCAATGGGGGATTAATGAAAAACTGTTTTTT
size: .; D: .; V: TRBV7-6; J: TRBJ2-7; CDR3: CASSPAAGATPYEQYF; DNA: TGTGCCAGCAGCCCCGCGGCGGGGGCGACCCCCTACGAGCAGTACTTC
size: once; D: TRBD1; V: TRBV19; J: TRBJ1-1; CDR3: CASSWDSNTEAFF; DNA: TGTGCCAGTAGCTGGGACAGCAACACTGAAGCTTTCTTT
size: .; D: .; V: TRBV5-1; J: TRBJ1-2; CDR3: CASSLDWAGYTF; DNA: TGCGCCAGCAGCTTGGATTGGGCTGGCTACACCTTC
size: .; D: .; V: TRBV5-4; J: TRBJ2-1; CDR3: CASSPRQEFYNEQFF; DNA: TGTGCCAGCAGCCCCAGACAGGAATTTTACAATGAGCAGTTCTTC
size: .; D: .; V: TRBV28; J: TRBJ2-6; CDR3: CASSLRQGLHSGANVLTF; DNA: TGTGCCAGCAGTTTACGTCAGGGGCTACACTCTGGGGCCAACGTCCTGACTTTC
size: .; D: TRBD1; V: TRBV4-3; J: TRBJ1-6; CDR3: CASSQAWVQTGFNSPLHF; DNA: TGCGCCAGCAGCCAGGCGTGGGTCCAGACAGGGTTCAATTCACCCCTCCACTTT
size: .; D: TRBD1; V: TRBV28; J: TRBJ1-3; CDR3: CASSSFGGQGDGNTIYF; DNA: TGTGCCAGCAGTTCCTTTGGGGGACAGGGTGACGGAAACACCATATATTTT
size: .; D: TRBD1; V: TRBV9; J: TRBJ2-7; CDR3: CASSVAPGGLNEQYF; DNA: TGTGCCAGCAGCGTAGCTCCAGGGGGCTTGAACGAGCAGTACTTC
size: few; D: TRBD1; V: TRBV7-2; J: TRBJ1-4; CDR3: CASSTGQGRFEKLFF; DNA: TGTGCCAGCAGTACTGGACAGGGGAGGTTCGAAAAACTGTTTTTT
size: .; D: .; V: TRBV6-6; J: TRBJ1-4; CDR3: CASSPGGATNEKLFF; DNA: TGTGCCAGCAGTCCGGGGGGTGCTACTAATGAAAAACTGTTTTTT
size: few; D: .; V: TRBV4-1; J: TRBJ1-5; CDR3: CASSLDSGQPQHF; DNA: TGCGCCAGCAGCCTTGATTCGGGTCAGCCCCAGCATTTT
size: .; D: TRBD1; V: TRBV28; J: TRBJ1-2; CDR3: CASSLSRQGDYGYTF; DNA: TGTGCCAGCAGTTTAAGCCGACAGGGAGACTATGGCTACACCTTC